This note documents a single TCR beta chain sequence. Its antigen is as yet unknown. Per germline, CDR1 SGHVS and CDR2 FQNEAQ. This CDR3 has 16 residues. The sample originates from a study of T cells expressing NK-cell markers. Study observations and caveats: It was still unclear whether expanded NKG2C+ T cell clones were HCMV specific.

TCRdb reanalyzed the 5' RACE reads, giving one entry per CDR3 protein sequence and no DNA. The table for this sample gives around 14,000 distinct CDR3 sequences. The sequenced sample was blood T cells: a sorted CD56 or NKG2C T cell subset, CD4+ or CD8+ T cells, or bulk PBMC T cells (not recorded which). This TCR was recovered from a man between 18 and 69 years old in good health. The rearrangement joins TRBV7-8 to TRBJ2-1; the TCRdb call, TRBD1, lacks DNA for checking. CDR3 amino acids: CASSYGGGGYYNEQFF.